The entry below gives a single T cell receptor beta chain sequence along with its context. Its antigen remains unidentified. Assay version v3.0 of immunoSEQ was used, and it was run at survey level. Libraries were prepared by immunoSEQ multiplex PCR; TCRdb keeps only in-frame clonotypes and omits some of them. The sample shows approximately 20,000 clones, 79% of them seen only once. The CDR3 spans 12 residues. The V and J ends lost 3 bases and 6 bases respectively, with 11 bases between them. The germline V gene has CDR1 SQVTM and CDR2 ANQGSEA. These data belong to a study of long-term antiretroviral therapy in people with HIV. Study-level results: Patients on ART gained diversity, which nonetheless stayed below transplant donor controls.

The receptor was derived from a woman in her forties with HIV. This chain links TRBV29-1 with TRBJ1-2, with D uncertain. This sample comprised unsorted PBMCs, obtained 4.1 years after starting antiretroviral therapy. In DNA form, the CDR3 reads TGCAGCGTTGAGAAGGATGCCAATGGCTACACCTTC. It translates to CSVEKDANGYTF.